This TCR beta chain appears in the sequencing data of a study of CD8 T cells in Susac syndrome. RNA in amounts of roughly 0.5 to 1 ug was reverse transcribed with random hexamers. TCRdb re-analysed the immunoSEQ multiplex PCR reads in MiXCR, keeping a single row per CDR3 protein. The sample lists 55,000 to 80,000 distinct CDR3 sequences; roughly 93% were seen once. In germline, CDR1 is LGHDT, CDR2 YNNKEL (reference sequence). The CDR3 runs 16 residues. V lost 0 bases and J 0 bases, leaving 9 bases between the germline ends. This sequence originates from a human donor with Susac syndrome. The sequenced sample was CD4+ T cells from PBMCs. The V call is TRBV3-1, the J call TRBJ1-5, with D maybe TRBD1 (5 bases). The CDR3, as DNA: TGTGCCAGCAGCCAAGAATGGGGCATTAGCAATCAGCCCCAGCATTTT. Its protein product is CASSQEWGISNQPQHF.